This TCR beta chain derives from a study of control samples from healthy donors and cancer patients. The ends were cut back, 5 bases at V and 7 bases at J, with 8 bases in the middle. This CDR3 has 11 residues. Looked up from germline, CDR1 is SNHLY and CDR2 is FYNNEI. This table comes from immunoSEQ multiplex PCR, and its TCRdb copy is limited to in-frame clones, with some not included. The repertoire includes about 74,000 clones, about 88% of them detected once, and approximately 5.1% sits in the top ten. The sequenced sample consisted of blood. The sequence was collected from a woman in her 50s in good health. The chain couples TRBV2 to TRBJ1-1, with D unclear. The CDR3: CASSLRFEAFF. The CDR3 DNA follows: TGTGCCAGCAGTCTACGATTTGAAGCTTTCTTT.